The 17 T cell receptor beta chains below all came from one sample that was sequenced in a study of beta chain features in type 1 diabetes (dated by TCRdb to 2016 to 2019). Library preparation used the immunoSEQ multiplex PCR assay. The entire amount of isolated RNA was reverse transcribed using the High Capacity cDNA Reverse Transcription Kit, so the sequenced TCRB transcripts were expressed ones. This is the immuneACCESS table as TCRdb keeps it, with only in-frame sequences that have V and J called. A part of the clones is gone; compared with another copy, unresolved V genes explain less than half, and the rest is unexplained. The sample contains 500,000 to 800,000 clones, 9.5% to 15% of them found a single time. The ten largest clonotypes hold more than 0.09% of the sample. The research as a whole found: Type 1 diabetes patients showed a moderate but significant shortening of TCRB CDR3 length in all four CD4+ subsets.

Their cognate antigens are unknown. Sequencing was done on a sample of naive CD4+ T cells from blood. In light of the paper, this sample's cell subset or site label describes: true naive CD4+ T cells. The receptors stem from a man aged 25 to 40 with type 1 diabetes.

V and J are TRBV5-1 and TRBJ2-7; the match to TRBD1 covers 8 bases. Germline-derived CDR1 and CDR2 are SGHRS and YFSETQ. The CDR3 consists of 14 residues. Losses at the gene ends were 4 bases for V and 5 bases for J; bases not matched to a gene: 8. The DNA for the CDR3 is TGCGCCAGCAGCACTGGACAGGGAACCCACGAGCAGTACTTC. Its translation: CASSTGQGTHEQYF. Drawing the rest from reference TRBV5-1 and TRBJ2-7, the complete variable domain is KAGVTQTPRYLIKTRGQQVTLSCSPISGHRSVSWYQQTPGQGLQFLFEYFSETQRNKGNFPGRFSGRQFSNSRSEMNVSTLELGDSALYLCASSTGQGTHEQYFGPGTRLTVT.

This clone was seen more than once but under ten times. The V gene is TRBV7-2, the J gene TRBJ2-3, with 8 bases identical to TRBD2. This CDR3 is built from 16 residues. Germline CDR1 SGHTA, CDR2 FQGNSA. V lost 3 bases to trimming and J lost 4 bases; unmatched junction nucleotides: 9. The CDR3 reads CASSLGRGGLADTQYF. CDR3 DNA sequence: TGTGCCAGCAGCTTGGGTCGGGGGGGCCTCGCAGATACGCAGTATTTT.

This clone was counted a few times. V usage is TRBV9 and J usage is TRBJ1-1; a weak D match, TRBD1 (5 bases). Trimming took off 1 base at V and 8 bases at J, with 12 bases between the two ends. Germline CDR1 SGDLS, CDR2 YYNGEE. The CDR3 extends over 13 amino acids. CDR3 in DNA: TGTGCCAGCAGCGTACAGAGGCAGGGAGAAGCTTTCTTT. It encodes CASSVQRQGEAFF. The full variable domain, in which reference TRBV9 and TRBJ1-1 provide the parts outside the CDR3, is DSGVTQTPKHLITATGQRVTLRCSPRSGDLSVYWYQQSLDQGLQFLIQYYNGEERAKGNILERFSAQQFPDLHSELNLSSLELGDSALYFCASSVQRQGEAFFGQGTRLTVV.

This clone was found a few times. V gene TRBV21-1 combines with J gene TRBJ1-5. TRBV21-1 is flagged as a pseudogene. CDR3 length: 13 amino acids. The CDR3 DNA reads as TGTGCCAGCAGCAAAGTATTGAGTCAGCCCCAGCATTTT. The encoded protein is CASSKVLSQPQHF.

The rearrangement joins TRBV29-1 to TRBJ1-3; 7 positions match TRBD1. Germline V lookup: CDR1 SQVTM, CDR2 ANQGSEA. Trimming took 5 bases from V and 4 from J; bases not matched to a gene: 14. This CDR3 region has 16 residues. DNA of the CDR3: TGCAGCGTTCTTAAGGTCTTACAGGGGAACGGAAACACCATATATTTT. It encodes CSVLKVLQGNGNTIYF.

This clone was detected only a few times. The rearrangement joins TRBV6-5 to TRBJ1-2; TRBD1 aligns across 7 bases. V gave up 4 bases and J gave up 4 bases; unmatched junction bases: 9. The CDR3 sequence is 15 residues long. Germline V gene lookup returns CDR1 MNHEY and CDR2 SVGAGI. The CDR3 region is CASSSGPTGIYGYTF. As DNA, the CDR3 is TGTGCCAGCAGTTCCGGACCGACAGGGATCTATGGCTACACCTTC.

This clone came up a few times. CDR3 residues: CASSVGTAGEETQYF. CDR3 DNA sequence: TGTGCCAGCAGCGTAGGGACAGCCGGAGAGGAGACCCAGTACTTC. This sequence joins TRBV9 and TRBJ2-5; maybe TRBD1 (6 bases). Trimming removed 0 bases at V and 5 bases at J, with 14 bases between. This CDR3 region has 15 residues. In germline, CDR1 is SGDLS, CDR2 YYNGEE.

V usage is TRBV19 and J usage is TRBJ1-4; 9 nucleotides line up with TRBD1. In germline, CDR1 is LNHDA, CDR2 SQIVND (reference sequence). The CDR3 is made up of 14 amino acids. J was trimmed by 8 bases and V by 7 bases; bases with no gene match: 8. The CDR3 DNA is TGTGCCAGTACCCCCGGACAGGGGTACGAAAAACTGTTTTTT. Amino acids: CASTPGQGYEKLFF. The full variable domain, completed using reference TRBV19 and TRBJ1-4, is DGGITQSPKYLFRKEGQNVTLSCEQNLNHDAMYWYRQDPGQGLRLIYYSQIVNDFQKGDIAEGYSVSREKKESFPLTVTSAQKNPTAFYLCASTPGQGYEKLFFGSGTQLSVL.

J is TRBJ1-1 and V is TRBV7-3; D is uncertain. Trimming stripped 4 bases from V and 4 bases from J, with 10 bases between. This CDR3 spans 13 amino acids. Germline CDR1 and CDR2: SGHTA and FQGTGA. CDR3 amino acids: CASSSVAGTEAFF. Written as DNA, the CDR3 is TGTGCCAGCAGCTCCGTGGCGGGCACTGAAGCTTTCTTT.

This clone was picked up a small number of times. This rearrangement joins TRBV27 to TRBJ2-6; no firm D call. This CDR3 comprises 17 residues. In germline, CDR1 is MNHEY, CDR2 SMNVEV (reference sequence). The V and J ends lost 5 bases and 3 bases respectively, with 17 bases between them. The chain's CDR3 is CASSPTLVSLGANVLTF. DNA for the CDR3: TGTGCCAGCAGTCCCACCTTGGTGTCTCTTGGGGCCAACGTCCTGACTTTC.

The J gene is TRBJ2-1, the V gene TRBV7-2, with 7 bases aligning to TRBD2. The junction had 9 bases not matched to a gene; V was cut back by 3 bases and J by 4 bases. This CDR3 spans 16 amino acids. Germline V lookup: CDR1 SGHTA, CDR2 FQGNSA. The CDR3 region has the DNA TGTGCCAGCAGCTTTGGGGGTGGAGCGGGGTACAATGAGCAGTTCTTC. Translating gives CASSFGGGAGYNEQFF.

The chain carries TRBV9 and TRBJ1-6; D gene uncertain. Germline V gene lookup returns CDR1 SGDLS and CDR2 YYNGEE. V lost 2 bases, J lost 9 bases, and 12 bases lay in between. This CDR3 has 14 amino acids. DNA of the CDR3: TGTGCCAGCAGCGTTTCGCCTAGTGGTTCACCCCTCCACTTT. Amino acids: CASSVSPSGSPLHF.

The genes are TRBV9 and TRBJ2-5; TRBD2 matches at 11 bases. The CDR3 length is 16 residues. Trimming took 4 bases from V and 5 from J; bases not matched to a gene: 10. Germline assignment: CDR1 SGDLS and CDR2 YYNGEE. CDR3 bases: TGTGCCAGCAGCCCCGGGACTAGCGGTACTGCGGAGACCCAGTACTTC. It encodes CASSPGTSGTAETQYF.

This clone was seen a few times. Other DNA sequences within the sample encode an identical CDR3. The CDR3 is CASSESQSSYNEQFF. The CDR3 DNA reads TGTGCCAGCAGTGAGTCGCAGAGCTCCTACAATGAGCAGTTCTTC. This rearrangement joins TRBV2 to TRBJ2-1; D is unclear. Germline V gene sequence: CDR1 SNHLY, CDR2 FYNNEI. V lost 3 bases, J lost 0 bases, and 9 bases lay in between. There are 15 residues in the CDR3. Full variable domain (missing parts from reference TRBV2 and TRBJ2-1): EPEVTQTPSHQVTQMGQEVILRCVPISNHLYFYWYRQILGQKVEFLVSFYNNEISEKSEIFDDQFSVERPDGSNFTLKIRSTKLEDSAMYFCASSESQSSYNEQFFGPGTRLTVL.

This chain connects TRBV6-6 to TRBJ1-2; no definite D call. Trimming pared 8 bases from V and 3 bases from J, leaving 10 bases between. Germline V lookup: CDR1 MNHNY, CDR2 SVGAGI (reference sequence). The CDR3 has 12 amino acids. The CDR3 is CASFSPHYGYTF. For the CDR3, the DNA is TGTGCCAGCTTTTCCCCCCACTATGGCTACACCTTC.

This chain connects TRBV11-2 to TRBJ2-1; D not resolved. The CDR3 extends over 17 amino acids. Germline lookup yields CDR1 SGHAT and CDR2 FQNNGV. The V gene lost 6 bases and the J gene lost 6 bases, with 24 bases spanning the gap. The CDR3 loop is CASRTLTRTYSGNEQFF. DNA for the CDR3: TGTGCCAGCAGAACCTTAACGAGGACCTACTCGGGCAATGAGCAGTTCTTC.

In its sample, this clone was seen a few times. The CDR3 is CASSQEPGHQLEKLFF. In DNA, the CDR3 is TGCGCCAGCAGCCAAGAACCGGGACACCAACTTGAAAAACTGTTTTTT. The chain is built from TRBV4-3 and TRBJ1-4; maybe TRBD1 (6 bases). This CDR3 is built from 16 residues. The V and J ends lost 0 bases and 7 bases respectively, with 15 bases between them. The germline V gene has CDR1 LGHNA and CDR2 YSLEER.